The rows below give T cell receptor beta chains drawn from one sample of a study of Graves' ophthalmopathy and Graves' hyperthyroidism. A single record per CDR3 protein comes from TCRdb applying MiXCR to the multiplex PCR reads. The sample has over 500,000 distinct CDR3 sequences, about a fifth seen once; the top ten hold more than 5.5%. The sequenced sample was peripheral blood. The receptor source for this set is a woman between 18 and 30 years old with stable Graves' hyperthyroidism. Some clones in this sample may be carry-over from other donors' samples. The CDR3 runs from the conserved cysteine through the conserved F or W. A D gene is named only where the DNA matches it firmly. Part of the rows lack a size; the others show once, few, many or a class for expanded clones.

length: 12; D: -; V: TRBV10-3; size: many; J: TRBJ1-1; CDR3: CAIRHQNTEAFF; DNA: TGTGCCATCAGACACCAGAACACTGAAGCTTTCTTT
length: 15; D: -; V: TRBV27; size: many; J: TRBJ1-5; CDR3: CASSPIGTKLQPQHF; DNA: TGTGCCAGCAGTCCCATCGGGACAAAGTTACAGCCCCAGCATTTT
length: 15; D: -; V: TRBV30; size: many; J: TRBJ2-2; CDR3: CAWRRFDRTNGELFF; DNA: TGTGCCTGGAGGCGTTTCGACAGGACTAACGGGGAGCTGTTTTTT
length: 15; D: -; V: TRBV18; size: many; J: TRBJ2-5; CDR3: CASSPPTKPGETQYF; DNA: TGTGCCAGCTCACCACCAACAAAACCCGGGGAGACCCAGTACTTC
length: 12; D: -; V: TRBV2; size: many; J: TRBJ2-7; CDR3: CASSAGTYEQYF; DNA: TGTGCCAGCAGTGCGGGAACCTACGAGCAGTACTTC
length: 18; D: TRBD1; V: TRBV13; size: many; J: TRBJ1-6; CDR3: CASSSPGMTGGYNSPLHF; DNA: TGTGCCAGCAGCTCCCCCGGAATGACAGGGGGATATAATTCACCCCTCCACTTT
length: 14; D: TRBD1; V: TRBV29-1; size: many; J: TRBJ2-5; CDR3: CSGGDRGRGETQYF; DNA: TGCAGCGGAGGGGACAGGGGGCGCGGGGAGACCCAGTACTTC
length: 12; D: -; V: TRBV29-1; size: many; J: TRBJ2-7; CDR3: CSVVSTLYEQYF; DNA: TGCAGCGTTGTCTCAACCCTCTACGAGCAGTACTTC
length: 14; D: -; V: TRBV28; size: many; J: TRBJ1-1; CDR3: CASSLFGTNTEAFF; DNA: TGTGCCAGCAGTTTATTCGGCACTAACACTGAAGCTTTCTTT
length: 12; D: -; V: TRBV30; size: many; J: TRBJ2-6; CDR3: CAWTLGANVLTF; DNA: TGTGCCTGGACGCTCGGGGCCAACGTCCTGACTTTC
length: 13; D: -; V: TRBV2; size: many; J: TRBJ1-1; CDR3: CASSELARREAFF; DNA: TGTGCCAGCAGTGAATTGGCCCGACGTGAAGCTTTCTTT
length: 15; D: TRBD1; V: TRBV5-1; size: -; J: TRBJ2-2; CDR3: CASSADRENTGELFF; DNA: TGCGCCAGCAGCGCGGACAGGGAGAACACCGGGGAGCTGTTTTTT
length: 11; D: -; V: TRBV29-1; size: -; J: TRBJ2-7; CDR3: CSLKENYEQYF; DNA: TGCAGCTTGAAGGAAAACTACGAGCAGTACTTC
length: 15; D: TRBD1; V: TRBV19; size: -; J: TRBJ1-2; CDR3: CASSPWTGGYYGYTF; DNA: TGTGCCAGTAGTCCCTGGACAGGGGGCTACTATGGCTACACCTTC
length: 16; D: -; V: TRBV5-1; size: -; J: TRBJ1-5; CDR3: CASRSVKGDSNQPQHF; DNA: TGCGCCAGCAGGTCGGTGAAAGGAGATAGCAATCAGCCCCAGCATTTT
length: 12; D: -; V: TRBV6-1; size: -; J: TRBJ2-7; CDR3: CASRGPSLEQYF; DNA: TGTGCCAGCAGGGGCCCTTCCCTCGAGCAGTACTTC
length: 14; D: -; V: TRBV6-1; size: many; J: TRBJ1-1; CDR3: CASSESAPNTEAFF; DNA: TGTGCCAGCAGTGAATCCGCACCGAACACTGAAGCTTTCTTT
length: 14; D: TRBD2; V: TRBV30; size: -; J: TRBJ2-2; CDR3: CAWSRTRGTGELFF; DNA: TGTGCCTGGAGTCGGACTAGAGGCACCGGGGAGCTGTTTTTT
length: 15; D: -; V: TRBV12-3/TRBV12-4; size: -; J: TRBJ1-1; CDR3: CASSPSNGLDTEAFF; DNA: TGTGCCAGCTCACCCTCGAACGGGTTGGACACTGAAGCTTTCTTT
length: 16; D: -; V: TRBV10-3; size: -; J: TRBJ2-2; CDR3: CAVGRGTGINTGELFF; DNA: TGTGCCGTAGGTCGTGGTACGGGAATTAACACCGGGGAGCTGTTTTTT
length: 17; D: -; V: TRBV4-2; size: many; J: TRBJ2-5; CDR3: CASSQDRIWALGETQYF; DNA: TGTGCCAGCAGCCAAGATCGGATTTGGGCGCTTGGGGAGACCCAGTACTTC
length: 14; D: -; V: TRBV2; size: -; J: TRBJ1-2; CDR3: CASSEVRGSYGYTF; DNA: TGTGCCAGCAGTGAAGTTAGGGGAAGCTATGGCTACACCTTC